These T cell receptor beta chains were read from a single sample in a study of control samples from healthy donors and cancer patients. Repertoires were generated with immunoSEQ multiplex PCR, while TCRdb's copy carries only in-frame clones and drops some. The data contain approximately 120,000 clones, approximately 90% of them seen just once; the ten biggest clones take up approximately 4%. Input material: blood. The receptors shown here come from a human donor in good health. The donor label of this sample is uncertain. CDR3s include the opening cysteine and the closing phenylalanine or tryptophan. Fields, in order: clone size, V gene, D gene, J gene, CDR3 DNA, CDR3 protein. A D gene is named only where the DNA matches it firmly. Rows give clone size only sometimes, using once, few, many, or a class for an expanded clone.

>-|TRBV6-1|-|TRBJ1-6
TGTGCCAGCAGTGAAATAAGATTAAATTCACCCCTCCACTTT
CASSEIRLNSPLHF
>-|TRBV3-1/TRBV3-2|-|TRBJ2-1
TGTGCCAGCAGCCAAGGTGGGGGGCTAGGGAATGAGCAGTTCTTC
CASSQGGGLGNEQFF
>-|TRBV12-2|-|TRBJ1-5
TGTGCAAGTCGCTTCCAAGACAGCGCCAATCAGCCCCAGCATTTT
CASRFQDSANQPQHF
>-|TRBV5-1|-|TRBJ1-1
TGCGCCAGCAGCTTGTTTTGGACAGAAGACTATGAAGCTTTCTTT
CASSLFWTEDYEAFF
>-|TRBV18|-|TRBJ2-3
TGTGCCAGCTCACCACCGGATCGACGATTAAGCACAGATACGCAGTATTTT
CASSPPDRRLSTDTQYF
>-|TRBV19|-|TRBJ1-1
TGTGCCAGTAGTATTACTAGGACCACTGAAGCTTTCTTT
CASSITRTTEAFF
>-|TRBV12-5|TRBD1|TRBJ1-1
TGTGCTAGTGGTTTGGGACACCGGGACAGGGCGTTCACTGAAGCTTTCTTT
CASGLGHRDRAFTEAFF
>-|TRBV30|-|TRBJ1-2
TGTGCCTGGAGTGTACGAAGGGATAGTGTCTATGGCTACACCTTC
CAWSVRRDSVYGYTF
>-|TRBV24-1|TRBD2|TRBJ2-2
TGTGCCACCAGTGGACTAGCGGGGGCTACCGGGGAGCTGTTTTTT
CATSGLAGATGELFF
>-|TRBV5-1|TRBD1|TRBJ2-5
TGCGCCAGCAGCTCCCGGACAGGGGTTCGGGAGACCCAGTACTTC
CASSSRTGVRETQYF
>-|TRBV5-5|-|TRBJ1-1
TGTGCCAGTTCTCAACCGGCTGAAGCTTTCTTT
CASSQPAEAFF
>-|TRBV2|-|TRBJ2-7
TGTGCCAGCAGTGACCGAGGGTTTAGGGAAGAGCAGTACTTC
CASSDRGFREEQYF
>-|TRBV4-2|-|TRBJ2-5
TGTGCCAGCAGCCAAGGTGCGTCTAGGGGGCAAGAGACCCAGTACTTC
CASSQGASRGQETQYF
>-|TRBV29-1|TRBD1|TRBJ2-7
TGCAGCGGGGGGACAGGAAGAGGGCAGTACTTC
CSGGTGRGQYF
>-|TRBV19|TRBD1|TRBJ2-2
TGTGCCAGTAATTTTATGAGGGGGCCGAACACCGGGGAGCTGTTTTTT
CASNFMRGPNTGELFF
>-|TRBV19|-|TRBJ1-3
TGTGCCAGTAGTATAGGACCCTTCTCTGGAAACACCATATATTTT
CASSIGPFSGNTIYF
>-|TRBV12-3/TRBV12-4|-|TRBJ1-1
TGTGCCAGCAGTTTTGGGAGGGTTGGAGCTTTCTTT
CASSFGRVGAFF
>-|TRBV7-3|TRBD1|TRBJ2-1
TGTGCCAGCAGCTTGGACAGGGGTAATGAGCAGTTCTTC
CASSLDRGNEQFF
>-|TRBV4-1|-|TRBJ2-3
TGCGCCAGCAGCCAAGTGGTCTTACCTCGCACAGATACGCAGTATTTT
CASSQVVLPRTDTQYF
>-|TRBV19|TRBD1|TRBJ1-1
TGTGCCAGTAGCACTCGGGACAGGGGAGGGGCTGAAGCTTTCTTT
CASSTRDRGGAEAFF
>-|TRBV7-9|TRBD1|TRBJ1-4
TGTGCCAGCAGCTCGGGACAGCATATGAAACTGTTTTTT
CASSSGQHMKLFF
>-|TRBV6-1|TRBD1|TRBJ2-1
TGTGCCAGCAGTGAGAGGACGGGGACAGGGGGCAATGAGCAGTTCTTC
CASSERTGTGGNEQFF
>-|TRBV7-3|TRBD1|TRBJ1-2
TGTGCCAGCAGCTTGGAGACAGGGGGCGATGGCTACACCTTC
CASSLETGGDGYTF
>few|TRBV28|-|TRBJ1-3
TGTGCCAGTGAGGGGGCTGGAAACACCATATATTTT
CASEGAGNTIYF
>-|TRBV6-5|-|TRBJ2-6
TGTGCCAGCAGTTACTCACTGTCTCTGGCGGCCAACGTCCTGACTTTC
CASSYSLSLAANVLTF
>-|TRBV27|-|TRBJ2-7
TGTGCCAGCAGTTTAGACAGAGAATACGAGCAGTACTTC
CASSLDREYEQYF